The 21 T cell receptor beta chains in this list originate from one sample, sequenced in a study of CD8 T cells in ankylosing spondylitis. One entry per CDR3 protein, called by TCRdb with MiXCR from the 5' RACE reads. The table has under 300,000 distinct CDR3 sequences, about 11% seen once. Sequencing input: blood, either unsorted or a sorted T cell fraction (not recorded which). The receptors derive from a male donor with ankylosing spondylitis or in good health (not recorded which).

This clonotype was seen repeatedly, ten times or more. CDR3 in DNA: TGTGCCAGCAGCTCCTCTTACTATGGCTACACCTTC. It translates to CASSSSYYGYTF. The gene calls are TRBV5-6 and TRBJ1-2; D gene ambiguous. The CDR3 extends over 12 amino acids. Germline assignment: CDR1 SGHDT and CDR2 YYEEEE. V lost 3 bases, J lost 3 bases, and 6 bases lay in between.

This clonotype was recorded many times. The chain couples TRBV20-1 to TRBJ1-1, with D perhaps TRBD1 (5 bases). Trimming took off 4 bases at V and 1 base at J, with 10 bases between the two ends. The CDR3 is made up of 13 amino acids. Looked up from germline, CDR1 is DFQATT and CDR2 is SNEGSKA (reference sequence). CDR3 sequence reads: CSANRQRNTEAFF. CDR3 bases: TGCAGTGCTAACAGACAGCGGAACACTGAAGCTTTCTTT.

This clonotype occurred many times. This rearrangement joins TRBV6-5 to TRBJ2-7, with D uncertain. The CDR3 runs to 13 residues. Trimming left V 0 bases short and J 3 bases short, with 6 bases between. CDR1 is MNHEY and CDR2 is SVGAGI in the germline V gene. The CDR3 nucleotides are TGTGCCAGCAGTTACTCGGGTTTCTACGAGCAGTACTTC. It encodes CASSYSGFYEQYF.

This clonotype was counted at least ten times. This rearrangement joins TRBV20-1 to TRBJ2-1, with TRBD2 identical over 13 bases. CDR3 length: 18 amino acids. The germline CDR1 and CDR2 sequences are DFQATT and SNEGSKA (reference sequence). Germline trimming cut 1 base from V and 2 bases from J; bases unmatched to any gene: 8. DNA for the CDR3: TGCAGTGCTAGAGGTTTGACTAGCGGGGGGAGGACCTACAATGAGCAGTTCTTC. This encodes CSARGLTSGGRTYNEQFF.

In its sample, this clonotype was seen many times. The CDR3 coding sequence is TGTGCCAGCAGTGAAGTTGGGACTGAGCAGTTCTTC. As protein: CASSEVGTEQFF. V usage is TRBV2 and J usage is TRBJ2-1; D may correspond to TRBD1 or TRBD2 (5 bases each). The CDR3 contains 12 residues. The germline CDR1 and CDR2 sequences are SNHLY and FYNNEI. V was pared by 1 base and J by 9 bases, with 7 bases between.

The table lists this clonotype with many counts. The V gene is TRBV3-1, the J gene TRBJ1-5, with D perhaps TRBD1 (5 bases). The CDR3 has 14 residues. With 8 bases removed from V and 0 bases from J, the gap between germline ends came to 11 bases. Germline V gene lookup returns CDR1 LGHDT and CDR2 YNNKEL (reference sequence). The CDR3 loop reads CASSQELSNQPQHF. The CDR3 DNA reads TGTGCCAGCTCACAGGAGCTTAGCAATCAGCCCCAGCATTTT.

The chain links TRBV7-8 to TRBJ2-2; TRBD1 might be the D (6 bases). The V gene lost 5 bases and the J gene lost 2 bases, with 15 bases spanning the gap. The CDR3 contains 16 residues. CDR1 SGHVS and CDR2 FQNEAQ come from the germline V gene. This CDR3 is CASSPGVPPNTGELFF. CDR3 in DNA: TGTGCCAGCAGCCCAGGGGTGCCCCCCAACACCGGGGAGCTGTTTTTT.

This clonotype occurred many times. The chain carries TRBV4-2 and TRBJ1-4; a possible D gene is TRBD1 (5 bases). The CDR3 extends over 14 amino acids. Germline CDR1 LGHNA, CDR2 YNFKEQ. Trimming removed 0 bases at V and 3 bases at J, with 5 bases between. CDR3 nucleotide sequence: TGTGCCAGCAGCCAAGAGGGGGCTAATGAAAAACTGTTTTTT. This translates into CASSQEGANEKLFF.

This clonotype was observed many times. CDR3 protein: CASSNIEQYF. The DNA of the CDR3 is TGTGCCAGCAGCAATATAGAGCAGTACTTC. The rearrangement links TRBV7-8 to TRBJ2-7; D is unresolved. With 5 bases removed from V and 7 bases from J, the gap between germline ends came to 6 bases. CDR1 SGHVS and CDR2 FQNEAQ come from the germline V gene. This CDR3 comprises 10 residues.

This clonotype was picked up many times. The rearrangement joins TRBV6-1 to TRBJ2-7, with D possibly called TRBD1 or TRBD2 (5 bases each). With 5 bases removed from V and 6 bases from J, the gap between germline ends came to 14 bases. Germline CDR1 is MNHNS and CDR2 is SASEGT. The CDR3 contains 13 residues. The CDR3, as DNA: TGTGCCAGCAGTCCCGGGACGTCTGGCGAGCAGTACTTC. It encodes CASSPGTSGEQYF.

The rearrangement links TRBV3-1 to TRBJ1-5; TRBD1 might be the D (5 bases). Trimming took off 4 bases at V and 4 bases at J, with 14 bases between the two ends. This CDR3 has 15 amino acids. CDR1 and CDR2 (germline): LGHDT, YNNKEL (reference sequence). In DNA form, the CDR3 reads TGTGCCAGCAGCCCCCGGAGGGGCCCTAATCAGCCCCAGCATTTT. Translated: CASSPRRGPNQPQHF.

The table lists this clonotype with a few counts. V is TRBV27 and J is TRBJ1-1; D unresolved. Trimming took off 5 bases at V and 1 base at J, with 14 bases between the two ends. The germline V gene encodes CDR1 MNHEY and CDR2 SMNVEV (reference sequence). This CDR3 contains 15 residues. CDR3 nucleotide sequence: TGTGCCAGCAGTCCCCGCACAGTGAGGAACACTGAAGCTTTCTTT. It yields the protein CASSPRTVRNTEAFF.

Details on this clonotype: A single base separates this from a much larger clone, so it may be a read error. The chain links TRBV4-2 to TRBJ2-7, with TRBD2 identical over 7 bases. This CDR3 is 18 amino acids long. CDR1 is LGHNA and CDR2 is YNFKEQ in the germline V gene. The CDR3 loop is CTSSQVVGSLAESYEQYF. CDR3 DNA sequence: TGTACCAGCAGCCAAGTCGTGGGATCCCTAGCGGAATCCTACGAGCAGTACTTC.

This clonotype was counted only a few times. V usage is TRBV25-1 and J usage is TRBJ1-1; D gene uncertain. The V and J ends lost 3 bases and 5 bases respectively, with 13 bases between them. From germline, CDR1 is MGHDK and CDR2 SYGVNS. This CDR3 is 14 amino acids long. The CDR3 region has the DNA TGTGCCAGCAGTGAGCTCGGGGTAGTGACTGAAGCTTTCTTT. This sequence encodes CASSELGVVTEAFF.

The V gene is TRBV6-2 or TRBV6-3, the J gene TRBJ2-3, with 7 nucleotides matching TRBD2. The CDR3 extends over 14 amino acids. The germline CDR1 and CDR2 sequences are MNHEY and SVGEGT. The V gene end was trimmed by 5 bases and the J gene end by 0 bases; junction bases not matched to a gene: 2. In DNA, the CDR3 is TGTGCCAGCAGTCGACTAGCTAGCACAGATACGCAGTATTTT. Protein product: CASSRLASTDTQYF.

This clonotype was found a few times. The V and J genes are TRBV6-1 and TRBJ1-2; 7 bases map to TRBD1. The V and J ends lost 3 bases and 8 bases, in that order; junction bases with no gene match: 6. The CDR3 extends over 13 amino acids. Germline CDR1 reads MNHNS; CDR2 reads SASEGT. Written as DNA, the CDR3 is TGTGCCAGCAGTGACGACAGGGAAGGCGGCTACACCTTC. It specifies CASSDDREGGYTF.

The V and J genes are TRBV28 and TRBJ2-7, with D perhaps matching TRBD1 (6 bases). The germline gives CDR1 MDHEN, CDR2 SYDVKM. The CDR3 spans 12 residues. Trimming stripped 6 bases from V and 3 bases from J, with 9 bases between. In DNA form, the CDR3 reads TGTGCCAGCAGGGACAGCAACTACGAGCAGTACTTC. This codes for CASRDSNYEQYF.

This clonotype appeared many times. The rearrangement uses TRBV5-1 and TRBJ2-7; D possibly matches TRBD1 or TRBD2 (6 bases each). Trimming cost V 7 bases and J 3 bases, with 17 bases left between them. The CDR3 is made up of 14 amino acids. Germline CDR1 SGHRS, CDR2 YFSETQ. CDR3 DNA sequence: TGCGCCAGCCACTTAGGGGGAGGCTACTACGAGCAGTACTTC. This codes for CASHLGGGYYEQYF. Using reference TRBV5-1 and TRBJ2-7 for the parts outside the CDR3, the full variable domain is KAGVTQTPRYLIKTRGQQVTLSCSPISGHRSVSWYQQTPGQGLQFLFEYFSETQRNKGNFPGRFSGRQFSNSRSEMNVSTLELGDSALYLCASHLGGGYYEQYFGPGTRLTVT.

V usage is TRBV7-3 and J usage is TRBJ1-5, with 10 nucleotides matching TRBD1. J gave up 7 bases and V 9 bases, and 3 bases lay outside the gene matches. Germline lookup yields CDR1 SGHTA and CDR2 FQGTGA. The CDR3 length is 12 residues. CDR3 amino acids: CARTGGEQPQHF. The CDR3 region has the DNA TGTGCCAGGACAGGGGGCGAACAGCCCCAGCATTTT.

This clonotype has a count of ten or more. The chain uses TRBV6-1 and TRBJ2-7, with 11 bases fitting TRBD1. With 5 bases clipped from V and 4 bases from J, the junction kept 7 bases outside the gene matches. This CDR3 is 15 amino acids long. Germline lookup yields CDR1 MNHNS and CDR2 SASEGT. The CDR3 DNA sequence: TGTGCCAGCAGTCAGGCGGGGACAGGGGGTTACGAGCAGTACTTC. As protein: CASSQAGTGGYEQYF.

Many counts were recorded for this clonotype. The chain has TRBV27 and TRBJ2-5; TRBD1 agrees at 7 bases. This CDR3 has 17 residues. J gave up 6 bases and V 4 bases, and 17 bases lay outside the gene matches. Germline V gene lookup returns CDR1 MNHEY and CDR2 SMNVEV (reference sequence). This chain's CDR3 is CASSSEAGTALRKTQYF. CDR3 DNA sequence: TGTGCCAGCAGTTCAGAAGCCGGGACAGCCCTCCGAAAGACCCAGTACTTC.